Shown below are 16 T cell receptor beta chains from a single sample sequenced in a study of T cells in Graves' hyperthyroidism and ophthalmopathy. Authors of the study amplified TCR beta CDR3 regions from RNA transcripts. Initially, a first-round RT-PCR of the TCR CDR3 employed the HTBI primer set. TCRdb passed the multiplex PCR reads through MiXCR, listing each CDR3 protein once. Of just under 750,000 distinct CDR3 sequences in the sample, approximately 40% were seen once. Sample: blood. The receptors derive from a woman in her thirties or forties with Graves' hyperthyroidism.

V usage is TRBV7-9 and J usage is TRBJ1-1; unclear D gene. Trimming removed 5 bases at V and 2 bases at J, with 21 bases between. Germline V gene lookup returns CDR1 SEHNR and CDR2 FQNEAQ (reference sequence). The CDR3 spans 17 residues. CDR3 loop: CASSPGLGSGLNTEAFF. The CDR3 region has the DNA TGTGCCAGCAGCCCGGGCCTAGGGTCGGGGTTAAACACTGAAGCTTTCTTT.

The CDR3 loop reads CASTSWDRWGTEAFF. CDR3 nucleotide sequence: TGTGCCAGCACCTCGTGGGACAGATGGGGGACTGAAGCTTTCTTT. The chain combines TRBV12-3 or TRBV12-4 with TRBJ1-1, with 7 bases identical to TRBD1. Trimming took 7 bases from V and 5 from J; bases not matched to a gene: 13. This CDR3 spans 15 amino acids.

J is TRBJ2-1 and V is TRBV19; the D gene is possibly TRBD2 (6 bases). V lost 4 bases, J lost 4 bases, and 11 bases lay in between. Germline V gene sequence: CDR1 LNHDA, CDR2 SQIVND (reference sequence). The CDR3 covers 14 residues. The CDR3 here is CASSTGTAYNEQFF. The CDR3 DNA reads TGTGCCAGTAGTACGGGGACTGCATACAATGAGCAGTTCTTC.

The table lists this clonotype with a few counts. The rearrangement links TRBV11-2 to TRBJ2-6, with 7 nucleotides matching TRBD1. Unmatched junction bases numbered 8, after V lost 2 bases and J lost 1 base. This CDR3 contains 18 residues. CDR1 and CDR2 from the germline V gene are SGHAT and FQNNGV. DNA for the CDR3: TGTGCCAGCAGCTTACTCGTCCGACAGGGTTCTGGGGCCAACGTCCTGACTTTC. Translation gives CASSLLVRQGSGANVLTF.

This clonotype was found many times. The chain has TRBV2 and TRBJ1-4; tentatively, D is TRBD1 (5 bases). Trimming cost V 6 bases and J 0 bases, with 17 bases left between them. The CDR3 has 17 amino acids. Germline values: CDR1 SNHLY, CDR2 FYNNEI. In nucleotides, the CDR3 is TGTGCCAGCAGGGTGGGGTCAGGGTATGCAACTAATGAAAAACTGTTTTTT. This translates into CASRVGSGYATNEKLFF.

The chain recombines TRBV12-3 or TRBV12-4 with TRBJ1-1; D is unresolved. V was shortened by 4 bases and J by 5 bases, with 11 bases between the two germline ends. The CDR3 sequence is 13 residues long. The CDR3 is CASSSRVWTEAFF. In DNA, the CDR3 is TGTGCCAGCAGTTCTAGGGTTTGGACTGAAGCTTTCTTT.

This clonotype was counted once. A much larger clone lies one base from this, so it may be a read error. The chain uses TRBV5-8 and TRBJ1-5; weak D call: TRBD1 (6 bases). This CDR3 is built from 15 residues. Per the germline V gene, CDR1 is SGHTS and CDR2 is YDEGEE. The V end lost 4 bases, the J end lost 3 bases, and 14 bases lay between the germline ends. The CDR3 loop reads CASSTAGGYNQPQHF. In nucleotides, the CDR3 is TGTGCCAGCAGCACCGCGGGGGGCTACAATCAGCCCCAGCATTTT. Supplemented by reference TRBV5-8 and TRBJ1-5, the full variable domain reads EAGVTQSPTHLIKTRGQQATLRCSPISGHTSVYWYQQALGLGLQFLLWYDEGEERNRGNFPPRFSGRQFPNYSSELNVNALELEDSALYLCASSTAGGYNQPQHFGDGTRLSIL.

The rearrangement joins TRBV4-1 to TRBJ1-2; the match to TRBD1 covers 7 bases. This CDR3 region has 15 residues. CDR1 and CDR2 from the germline V gene are MGHRA and YSYEKL. The junction had 9 bases not matched to a gene; V was cut back by 4 bases and J by 4 bases. The CDR3 sequence is CASSRERTGAYGYTF. The CDR3 bases are TGCGCCAGCAGCCGAGAGCGGACAGGTGCCTATGGCTACACCTTC.

V gene TRBV20-1 combines with J gene TRBJ2-3, with 8 positions matching TRBD1. Per germline, CDR1 DFQATT and CDR2 SNEGSKA (reference sequence). CDR3 length: 15 residues. V lost 2 bases and J lost 4; bases outside the gene matches: 8. The CDR3, as DNA: TGCAGTGCTAGACCCGGACAGGGCGACGCAGATACGCAGTATTTT. Residues: CSARPGQGDADTQYF.

The rearrangement links TRBV20-1 to TRBJ2-6; unclear D gene. V shed 4 bases and J shed 2 bases, with 6 bases lying between them. The CDR3 length is 13 residues. Looked up from germline, CDR1 is DFQATT and CDR2 is SNEGSKA (reference sequence). The CDR3 DNA reads TGCAGTGCTATGGGGACTGGGGCCAACGTCCTGACTTTC. This codes for CSAMGTGANVLTF.

This clonotype was recorded a few times. The rearrangement joins TRBV24-1 to TRBJ2-3, with D tentatively TRBD2 (5 bases). Germline lookup yields CDR1 KGHDR and CDR2 SFDVKD. The CDR3 consists of 16 residues. V was trimmed by 5 bases and J by 0 bases, leaving 14 bases between them. As DNA, the CDR3 is TGTGCCACCAGTGTTCTAGGAGGTACTAGCACAGATACGCAGTATTTT. Its translation is CATSVLGGTSTDTQYF.

There are many counts of this clonotype. The chain combines TRBV29-1 with TRBJ1-1; D not certain. Trimming took 3 bases from V and 10 from J, leaving 12 bases between them. The CDR3 spans 11 residues. CDR1 is SQVTM and CDR2 is ANQGSEA in the germline V gene. The CDR3 nucleotides are TGCAGCGTTGAGTGGTCCGACGGAGCTTTCTTT. Residues: CSVEWSDGAFF.

This clonotype was observed once. The rearrangement uses TRBV7-2 and TRBJ2-5; perhaps TRBD2 as D (6 bases). In germline, CDR1 is SGHTA, CDR2 FQGNSA. The CDR3 runs 14 residues. CDR3 DNA sequence: TGTGCTAGTGGCCCTGGGACTCCCCAAGAGACCCAGTACTTC. As protein: CASGPGTPQETQYF.

The rearrangement uses TRBV6-5 and TRBJ2-7, with D perhaps TRBD2 (7 bases). The length of the CDR3 is 15 residues. Germline V lookup: CDR1 MNHEY, CDR2 SVGAGI. Trimming shortened V by 2 bases and J by 2 bases, and 13 bases separated the two germline ends. In nucleotides, the CDR3 is TGTGCCAGCAGTTACGGGGGGGCCGATACCTACGAGCAGTACTTC. It yields the protein CASSYGGADTYEQYF.

The rearrangement links TRBV29-1 to TRBJ1-1; the D is unclear. CDR1 and CDR2 (germline): SQVTM, ANQGSEA. The CDR3 covers 12 residues. V was pared by 2 bases and J by 3 bases, with 7 bases between. CDR3: CSVELADTEAFF. The CDR3 coding sequence is TGCAGCGTTGAATTGGCGGACACTGAAGCTTTCTTT.

This clonotype was observed at least ten times. This chain links TRBV10-2 with TRBJ1-4; 11 bases map to TRBD1. This CDR3 has 12 amino acids. The V segment lost 4 bases and the J segment 11 bases; nucleotides outside the gene matches: 0. The germline gives CDR1 WSHSY, CDR2 SAAADI. The CDR3 DNA sequence: TGCGCCAGCAGTGGGGACAGGGGGAAACTGTTTTTT. The encoded protein is CASSGDRGKLFF.